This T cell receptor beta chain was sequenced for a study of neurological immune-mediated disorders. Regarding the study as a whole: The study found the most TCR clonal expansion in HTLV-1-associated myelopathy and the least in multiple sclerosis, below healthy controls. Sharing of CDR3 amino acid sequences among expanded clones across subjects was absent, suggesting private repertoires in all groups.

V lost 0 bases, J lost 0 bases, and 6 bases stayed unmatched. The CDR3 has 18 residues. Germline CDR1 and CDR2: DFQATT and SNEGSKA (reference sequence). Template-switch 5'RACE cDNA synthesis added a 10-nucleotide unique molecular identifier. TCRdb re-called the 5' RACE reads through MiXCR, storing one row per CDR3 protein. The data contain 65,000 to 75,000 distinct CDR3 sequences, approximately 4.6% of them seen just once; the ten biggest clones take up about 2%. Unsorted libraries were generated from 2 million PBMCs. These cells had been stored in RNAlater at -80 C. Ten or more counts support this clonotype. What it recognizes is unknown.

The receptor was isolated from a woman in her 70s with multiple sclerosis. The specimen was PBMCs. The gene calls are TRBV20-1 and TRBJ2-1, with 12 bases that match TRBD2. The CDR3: CSARDLGTSGFSYNEQFF. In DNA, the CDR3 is TGCAGTGCTAGAGATCTAGGGACTAGCGGGTTCTCCTACAATGAGCAGTTCTTC.